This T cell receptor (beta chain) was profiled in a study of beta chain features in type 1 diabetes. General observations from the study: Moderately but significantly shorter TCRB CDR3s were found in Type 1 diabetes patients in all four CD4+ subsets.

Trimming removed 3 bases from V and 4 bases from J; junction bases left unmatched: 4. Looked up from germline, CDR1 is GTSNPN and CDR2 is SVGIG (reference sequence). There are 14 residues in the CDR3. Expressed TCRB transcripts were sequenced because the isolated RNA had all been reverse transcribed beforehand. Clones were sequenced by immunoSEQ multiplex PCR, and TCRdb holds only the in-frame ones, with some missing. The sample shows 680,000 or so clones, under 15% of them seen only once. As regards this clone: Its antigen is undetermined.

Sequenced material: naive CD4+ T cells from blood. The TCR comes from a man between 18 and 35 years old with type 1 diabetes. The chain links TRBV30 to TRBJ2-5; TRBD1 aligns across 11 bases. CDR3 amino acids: CAWRLGTGGETQYF. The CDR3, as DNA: TGTGCCTGGAGGTTAGGGACAGGGGGAGAGACCCAGTACTTC.